This TCR beta chain was recovered during a study of identical twins. The study, taken as a whole, reports: Model-predicted out-of-frame TCR alpha sharing fell below observed values in monozygotic twins. When twins shared out-of-frame alpha sequences, those sequences had excess low generation probability.

This clonotype was observed a few times. Its antigen is not identified. TCRdb re-called the 5' RACE reads through MiXCR, storing one row per CDR3 protein. There are some 1,600,000 distinct CDR3 sequences in the sample; about 30% occur only once, and 0.27% lies in the top ten. This CDR3 comprises 16 residues. The germline CDR1 and CDR2 sequences are SNHLY and FYNNEI. V shed 6 bases and J 7 bases; nucleotides not matched to a gene: 13. The TCR was taken from a newborn girl in good health. The sequencing input was cord blood. This chain joins TRBV2 and TRBJ2-1; 9 bases align to TRBD2. Here the CDR3 DNA reads TGTGCCAGCAGCCCCGGGACTAGCTCCTTCAATAATGAGCAGTTCTTC. Translating gives CASSPGTSSFNNEQFF. Filled out from reference TRBV2 and TRBJ2-1, the complete variable domain reads EPEVTQTPSHQVTQMGQEVILRCVPISNHLYFYWYRQILGQKVEFLVSFYNNEISEKSEIFDDQFSVERPDGSNFTLKIRSTKLEDSAMYFCASSPGTSSFNNEQFFGPGTRLTVL.